Sequencing of this T cell receptor (beta chain) was carried out in a study of blood T cell repertoires in COVID-19. Overall study: Whether acute or convalescent, the COVID-19 samples came from the United States, Italy and Spain. PBMCs, B-cell-depleted T cells, or T cells provided the cDNA or gDNA that made up the material.

Original processing methods: Amplification of reference gene primers was used by the study to estimate nucleated cell counts. Profiling relied on immunoSEQ multiplex PCR, and the TCRdb table lists in-frame clones only, not all of them. V and J calls and clone size are those listed in that table; D and trimming were worked out from the DNA. The sample contains hundreds of thousands of clones, around 89% of which appear only once. This clone was recorded once. Sequencing used peripheral blood. This clonotype was obtained from a man in his forties with acute or convalescent COVID-19.

CDR3 protein: CASSSWTGGGTDTQYF. CDR3 nucleotides: TGTGCCAGCAGCTCTTGGACAGGGGGAGGCACAGATACGCAGTATTTT. The chain links TRBV3-1 (or the pseudogene TRBV3-2) to TRBJ2-3; 10 nucleotides match TRBD1. The CDR3 has 16 amino acids. The germline V gene has CDR1 LGHDT and CDR2 YNNKEL (reference sequence). With 5 bases clipped from V and 1 base from J, the junction kept 6 bases outside the gene matches.